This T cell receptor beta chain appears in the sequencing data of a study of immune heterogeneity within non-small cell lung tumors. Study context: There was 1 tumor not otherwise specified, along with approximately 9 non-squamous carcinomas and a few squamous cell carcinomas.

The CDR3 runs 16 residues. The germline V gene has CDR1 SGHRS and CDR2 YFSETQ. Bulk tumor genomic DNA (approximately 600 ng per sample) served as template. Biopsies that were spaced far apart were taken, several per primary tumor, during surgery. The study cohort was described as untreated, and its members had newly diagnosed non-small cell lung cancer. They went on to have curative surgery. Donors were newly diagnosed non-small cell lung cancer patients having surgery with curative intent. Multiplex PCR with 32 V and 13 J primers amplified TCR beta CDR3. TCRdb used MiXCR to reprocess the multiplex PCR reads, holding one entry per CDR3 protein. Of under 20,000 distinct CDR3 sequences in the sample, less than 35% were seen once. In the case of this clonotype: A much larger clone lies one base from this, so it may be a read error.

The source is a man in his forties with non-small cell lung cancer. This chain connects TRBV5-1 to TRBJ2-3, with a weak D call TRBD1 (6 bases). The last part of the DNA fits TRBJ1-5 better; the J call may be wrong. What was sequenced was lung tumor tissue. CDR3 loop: CASSLAGGASTDTQHF. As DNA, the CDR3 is TGCGCCAGCAGCTTGGCCGGGGGCGCAAGCACAGATACGCAGCATTTT.